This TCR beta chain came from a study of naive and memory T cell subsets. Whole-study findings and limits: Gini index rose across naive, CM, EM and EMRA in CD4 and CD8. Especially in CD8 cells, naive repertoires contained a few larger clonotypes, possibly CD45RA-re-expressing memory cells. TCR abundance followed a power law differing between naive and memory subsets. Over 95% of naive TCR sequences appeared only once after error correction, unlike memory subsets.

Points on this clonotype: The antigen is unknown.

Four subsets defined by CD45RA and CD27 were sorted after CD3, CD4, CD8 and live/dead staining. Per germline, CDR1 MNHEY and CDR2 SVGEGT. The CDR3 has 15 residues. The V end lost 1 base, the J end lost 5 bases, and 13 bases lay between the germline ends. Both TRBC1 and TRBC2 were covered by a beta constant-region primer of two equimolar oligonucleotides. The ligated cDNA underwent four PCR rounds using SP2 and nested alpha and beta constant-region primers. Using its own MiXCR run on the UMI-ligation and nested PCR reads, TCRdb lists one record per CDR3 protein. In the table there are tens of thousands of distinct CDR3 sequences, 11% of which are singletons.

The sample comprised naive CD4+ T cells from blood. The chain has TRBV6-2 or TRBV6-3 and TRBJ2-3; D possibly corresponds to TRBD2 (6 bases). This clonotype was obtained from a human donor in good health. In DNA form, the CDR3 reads TGTGCCAGCAGTTACTATAGCGGCGGCGGAGATACGCAGTATTTT. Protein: CASSYYSGGGDTQYF.